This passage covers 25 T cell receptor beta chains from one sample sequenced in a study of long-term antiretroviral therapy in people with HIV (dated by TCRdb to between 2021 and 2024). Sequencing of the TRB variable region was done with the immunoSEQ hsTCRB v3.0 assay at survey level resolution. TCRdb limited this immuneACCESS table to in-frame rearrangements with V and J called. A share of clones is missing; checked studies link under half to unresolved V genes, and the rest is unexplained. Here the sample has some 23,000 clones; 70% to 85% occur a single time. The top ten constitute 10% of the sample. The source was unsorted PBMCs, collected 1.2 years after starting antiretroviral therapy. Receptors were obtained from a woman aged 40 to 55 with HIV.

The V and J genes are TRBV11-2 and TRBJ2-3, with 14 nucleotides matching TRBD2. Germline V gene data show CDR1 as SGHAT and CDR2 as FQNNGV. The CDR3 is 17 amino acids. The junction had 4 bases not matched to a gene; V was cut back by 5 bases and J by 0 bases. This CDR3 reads CASSARTSGGSTDTQYF. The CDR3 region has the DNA TGTGCCAGCAGCGCCCGGACTAGCGGGGGGAGCACAGATACGCAGTATTTT.

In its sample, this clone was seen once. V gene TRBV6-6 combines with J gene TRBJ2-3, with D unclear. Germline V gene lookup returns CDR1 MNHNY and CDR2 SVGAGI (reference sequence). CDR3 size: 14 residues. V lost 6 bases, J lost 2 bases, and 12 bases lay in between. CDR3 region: CASRDGYYTDTQYF. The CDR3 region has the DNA TGTGCCAGCAGGGACGGATATTACACAGATACGCAGTATTTT.

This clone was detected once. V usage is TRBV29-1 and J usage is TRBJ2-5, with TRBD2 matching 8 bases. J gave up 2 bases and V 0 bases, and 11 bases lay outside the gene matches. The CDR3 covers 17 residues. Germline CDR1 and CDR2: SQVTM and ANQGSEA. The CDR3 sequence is CSVEDLGGSGEQETQYF. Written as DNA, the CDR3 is TGCAGCGTTGAAGATCTGGGAGGTAGCGGGGAGCAAGAGACCCAGTACTTC.

CDR3 nucleotide sequence: TGTGCCAGCAGTTACAGGGGGCCCACTGAAGCTTTCTTT. Translating gives CASSYRGPTEAFF. J is TRBJ1-1 and V is TRBV6-5; 7 bases align to TRBD1. CDR1 is MNHEY, CDR2 SVGAGI, per germline. This CDR3 contains 13 residues. V lost 2 bases, J lost 4 bases, and 1 base stayed unmatched.

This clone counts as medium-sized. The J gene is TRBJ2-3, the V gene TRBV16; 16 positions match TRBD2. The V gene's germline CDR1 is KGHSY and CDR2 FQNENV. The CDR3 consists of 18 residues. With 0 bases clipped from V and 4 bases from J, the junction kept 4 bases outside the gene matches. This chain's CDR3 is CASSQSGTSGRAADTQYF. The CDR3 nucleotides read TGTGCCAGCAGCCAATCCGGGACTAGCGGGAGGGCCGCAGATACGCAGTATTTT.

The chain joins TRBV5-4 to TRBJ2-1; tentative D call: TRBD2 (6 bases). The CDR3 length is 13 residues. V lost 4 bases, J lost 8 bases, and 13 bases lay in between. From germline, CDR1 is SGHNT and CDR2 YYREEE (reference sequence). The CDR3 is CASSSRDSHEQFF. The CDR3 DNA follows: TGTGCCAGCAGCAGCCGGGACTCCCATGAGCAGTTCTTC.

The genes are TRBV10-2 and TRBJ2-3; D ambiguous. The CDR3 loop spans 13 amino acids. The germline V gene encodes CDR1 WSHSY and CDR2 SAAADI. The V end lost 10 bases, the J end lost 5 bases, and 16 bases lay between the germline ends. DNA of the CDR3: TGCGCCAACGGACCCTCTTGGGGAGATACGCAGTATTTT. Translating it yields CANGPSWGDTQYF.

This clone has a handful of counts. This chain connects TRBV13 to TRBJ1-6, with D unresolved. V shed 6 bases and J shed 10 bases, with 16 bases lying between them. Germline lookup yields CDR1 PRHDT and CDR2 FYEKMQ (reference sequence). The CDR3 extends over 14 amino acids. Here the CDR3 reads CASSRRAGQSPLHF. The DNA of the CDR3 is TGTGCCAGCAGTAGACGGGCGGGTCAATCACCCCTCCACTTT.

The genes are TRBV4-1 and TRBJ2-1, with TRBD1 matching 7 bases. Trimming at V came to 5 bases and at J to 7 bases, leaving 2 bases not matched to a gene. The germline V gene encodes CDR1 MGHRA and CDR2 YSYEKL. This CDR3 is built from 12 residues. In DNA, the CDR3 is TGCGCCAGCAGCATACAGGGGAATGAGCAGTTCTTC. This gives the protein CASSIQGNEQFF.

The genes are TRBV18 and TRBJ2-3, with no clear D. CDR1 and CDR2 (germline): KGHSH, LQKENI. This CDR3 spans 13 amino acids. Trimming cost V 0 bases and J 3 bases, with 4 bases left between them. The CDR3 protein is CASSPPRTDTQYF. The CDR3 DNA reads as TGTGCCAGCTCACCACCGCGTACAGATACGCAGTATTTT. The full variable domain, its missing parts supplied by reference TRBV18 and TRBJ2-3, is NAGVMQNPRHLVRRRGQEARLRCSPMKGHSHVYWYRQLPEEGLKFMVYLQKENIIDESGMPKERFSAEFPKEGPSILRIQQVVRGDSAAYFCASSPPRTDTQYFGPGTRLTVL.

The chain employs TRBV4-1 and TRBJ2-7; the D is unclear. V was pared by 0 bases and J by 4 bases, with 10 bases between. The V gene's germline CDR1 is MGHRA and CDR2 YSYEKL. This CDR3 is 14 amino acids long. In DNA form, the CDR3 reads TGCGCCAGCAGCCAAGATCCCCGGACGTACGAGCAGTACTTC. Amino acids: CASSQDPRTYEQYF.

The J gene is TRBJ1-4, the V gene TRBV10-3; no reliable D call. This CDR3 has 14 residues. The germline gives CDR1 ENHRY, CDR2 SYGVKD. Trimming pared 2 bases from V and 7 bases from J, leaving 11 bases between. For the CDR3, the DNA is TGTGCCATCAGTGAGCCCCCGTGGGGTGAAAAACTGTTTTTT. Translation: CAISEPPWGEKLFF.

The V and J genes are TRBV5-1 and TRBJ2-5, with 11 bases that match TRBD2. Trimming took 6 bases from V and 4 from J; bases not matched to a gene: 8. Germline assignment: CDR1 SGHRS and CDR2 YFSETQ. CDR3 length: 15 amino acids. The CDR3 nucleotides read TGCGCCAGCACCACCCGGCTAGCGGGGGGAGAGACCCAGTACTTC. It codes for CASTTRLAGGETQYF.

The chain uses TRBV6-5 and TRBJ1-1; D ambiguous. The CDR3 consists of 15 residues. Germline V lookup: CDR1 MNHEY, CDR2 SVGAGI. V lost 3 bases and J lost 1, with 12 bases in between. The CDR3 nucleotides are TGTGCCAGCAGTTATTCGACAAGGTCGAACACTGAAGCTTTCTTT. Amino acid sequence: CASSYSTRSNTEAFF.

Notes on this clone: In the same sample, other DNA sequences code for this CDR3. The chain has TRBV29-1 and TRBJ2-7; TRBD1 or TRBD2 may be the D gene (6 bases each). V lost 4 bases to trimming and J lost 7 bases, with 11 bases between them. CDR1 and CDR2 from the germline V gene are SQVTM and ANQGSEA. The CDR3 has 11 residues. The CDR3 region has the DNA TGCAGCGTTGCTACAGGGAGGGAGCAGTACTTC. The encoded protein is CSVATGREQYF.

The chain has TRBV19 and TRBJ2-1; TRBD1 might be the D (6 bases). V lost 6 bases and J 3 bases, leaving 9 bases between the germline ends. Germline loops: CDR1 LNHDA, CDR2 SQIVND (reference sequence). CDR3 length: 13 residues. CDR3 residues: CASSDRYYNEQFF. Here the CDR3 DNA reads TGTGCCAGTAGCGACAGGTACTACAATGAGCAGTTCTTC.

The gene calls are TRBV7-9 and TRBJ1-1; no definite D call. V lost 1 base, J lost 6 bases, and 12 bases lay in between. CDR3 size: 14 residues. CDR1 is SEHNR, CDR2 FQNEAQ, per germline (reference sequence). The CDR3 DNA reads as TGTGCCAGCAGCTTAGTTGGGGTACTGGCTGAAGCTTTCTTT. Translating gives CASSLVGVLAEAFF.

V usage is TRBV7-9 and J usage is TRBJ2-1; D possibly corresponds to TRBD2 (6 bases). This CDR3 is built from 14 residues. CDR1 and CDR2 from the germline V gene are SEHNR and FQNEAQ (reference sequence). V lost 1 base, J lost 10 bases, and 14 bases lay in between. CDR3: CASSLGPGEHEQFF. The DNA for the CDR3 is TGTGCCAGCAGCTTAGGTCCGGGGGAGCACGAGCAGTTCTTC.

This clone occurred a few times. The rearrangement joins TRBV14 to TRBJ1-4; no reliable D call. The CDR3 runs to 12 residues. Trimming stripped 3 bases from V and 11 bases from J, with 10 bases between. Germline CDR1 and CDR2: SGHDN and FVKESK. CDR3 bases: TGTGCCAGCAGCCAGGCCGGGTGGAAACTGTTTTTT. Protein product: CASSQAGWKLFF.

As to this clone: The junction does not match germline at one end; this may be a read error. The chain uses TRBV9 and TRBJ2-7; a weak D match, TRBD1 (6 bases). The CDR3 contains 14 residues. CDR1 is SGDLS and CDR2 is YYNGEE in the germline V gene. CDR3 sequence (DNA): TGTGCCACCAGCCCGGCAGGGGAAGGCTACGAGCAGTACTTC. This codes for CATSPAGEGYEQYF.

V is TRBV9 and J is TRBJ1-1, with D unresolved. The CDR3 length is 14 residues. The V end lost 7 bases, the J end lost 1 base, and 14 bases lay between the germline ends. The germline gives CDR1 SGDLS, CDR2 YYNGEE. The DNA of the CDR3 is TGTGCCAGCGCCCGAATGCGGGGGAACACTGAAGCTTTCTTT. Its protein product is CASARMRGNTEAFF.

In DNA form, the CDR3 reads TGTGCCAGCAGCACGCAGGGGGCGATGGGTACCTACGAGCAGTACTTC. Translating gives CASSTQGAMGTYEQYF. The gene calls are TRBV14 and TRBJ2-7; 8 bases are a match to TRBD1. Germline assignment: CDR1 SGHDN and CDR2 FVKESK. The trim removed 5 bases at V and 2 bases at J, leaving 11 bases unmatched. This CDR3 has 16 residues.

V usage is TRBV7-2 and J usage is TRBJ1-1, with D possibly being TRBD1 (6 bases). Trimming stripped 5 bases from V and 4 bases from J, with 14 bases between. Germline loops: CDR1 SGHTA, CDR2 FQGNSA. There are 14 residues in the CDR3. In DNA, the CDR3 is TGTGCCAGCAGCCCGGGACACGGGTTCACTGAAGCTTTCTTT. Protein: CASSPGHGFTEAFF.

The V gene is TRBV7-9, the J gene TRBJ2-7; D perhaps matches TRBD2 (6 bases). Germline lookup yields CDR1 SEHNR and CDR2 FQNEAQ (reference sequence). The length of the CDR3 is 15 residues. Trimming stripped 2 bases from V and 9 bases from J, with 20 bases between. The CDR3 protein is CASSLPDALAQTQYF. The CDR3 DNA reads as TGTGCCAGCAGCTTACCCGATGCCCTAGCGCAAACGCAGTACTTC.

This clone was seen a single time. The CDR3 region has the DNA TGCGCCAGCAGCCAAGATAGTCGGGGAGAGGCCCTCCACTTT. Residues: CASSQDSRGEALHF. The rearrangement uses TRBV4-3 and TRBJ1-6; D not resolved. The CDR3 extends over 14 amino acids. From germline, CDR1 is LGHNA and CDR2 YSLEER. With 0 bases removed from V and 14 bases from J, the gap between germline ends came to 14 bases.